The TCR beta chain described here comes from a study of blood T cell repertoires in COVID-19. For the study at large: Collection of acute and convalescent COVID-19 samples took place in the United States, Italy and Spain. In each case, the material was cDNA or gDNA derived from T cells, B-cell-depleted T cells, or PBMCs.

In the study's own analysis: Amplification of reference gene primers provided the estimated nucleated cell counts. Some clones are missing from TCRdb's copy, which holds only in-frame ones; the method was immunoSEQ multiplex PCR. V and J calls and clone size follow that table, whereas D and trimming were derived from the DNA. In the table there are around 100,000 clones, 80% to 95% of which are singletons. Germline V gene data show CDR1 as SGHTA and CDR2 as FQGNSA. V shed 5 bases, J shed 6 bases, and the junction held 14 bases outside the gene matches. The CDR3 consists of 18 residues. The chain is built from TRBV7-2 and TRBJ2-1, with 12 bases matching TRBD2. Sequencing input: peripheral blood. The receptor was isolated from a human donor with active COVID-19. The donor label of this sample is uncertain. This CDR3 reads CASSAAGLAGGPGNEQFF. For the CDR3, the DNA is TGTGCCAGCAGCGCTGCCGGCCTAGCGGGGGGGCCCGGCAATGAGCAGTTCTTC.